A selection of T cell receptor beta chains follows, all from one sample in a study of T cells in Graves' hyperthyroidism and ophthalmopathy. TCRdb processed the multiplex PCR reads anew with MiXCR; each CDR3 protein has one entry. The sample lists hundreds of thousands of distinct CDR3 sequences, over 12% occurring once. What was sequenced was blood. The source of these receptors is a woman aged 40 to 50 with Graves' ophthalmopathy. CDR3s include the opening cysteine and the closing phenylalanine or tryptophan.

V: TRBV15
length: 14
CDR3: CATSSSGTPYEQYF

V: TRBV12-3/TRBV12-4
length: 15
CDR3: CASSLAGGGAYEQYF

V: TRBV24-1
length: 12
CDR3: CATAGVSETQYF

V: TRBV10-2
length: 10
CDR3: CASRDVEQFF

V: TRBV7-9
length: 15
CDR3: CASTTVGGPQETQYF

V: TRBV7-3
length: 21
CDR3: CASSLRTSGRGLYNPFYEQYF

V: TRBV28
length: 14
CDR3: CASTHRLAGQPQHF

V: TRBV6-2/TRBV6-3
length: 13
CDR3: CASRTGGVYEQYF

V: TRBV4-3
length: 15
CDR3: CASSQDEKGSETQYF

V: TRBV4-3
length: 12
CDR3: CASSQPGVKAFF

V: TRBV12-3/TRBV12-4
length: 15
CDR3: CASSSPGGVNEKLFF

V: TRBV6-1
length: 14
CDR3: CASSPDRGPYGYTF

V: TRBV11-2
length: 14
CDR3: CASSLRVGTGELFF